The next 7 T cell receptor beta chains were all read from a single sample in a study of radiation and T cells in renal cell carcinoma. Time point of the sample: baseline pretreatment blood. Treatment specified: 15 Gy SBRT to primary tumor, nephrectomy 4 weeks later. Sequencing used immunoSEQ multiplex PCR; TCRdb keeps in-frame clones, though not all of them. The sample contains approximately 140,000 clones, about nine tenths of which appear only once. Sequenced material: blood, taken from a patient whose treatment included radiotherapy and nephrectomy. These TCRs come from a woman in her 70s with renal cell carcinoma.

The V and J genes are TRBV11-2 and TRBJ2-7; D ambiguous. CDR1 is SGHAT, CDR2 FQNNGV, per germline. Trimming took off 1 base at V and 3 bases at J, with 7 bases between the two ends. The CDR3 sequence is 13 residues long. CDR3 bases: TGTGCCAGCAGCTTAGCGTCCGACTACGAGCAGTACTTC. Translated, it gives CASSLASDYEQYF.

This chain links TRBV5-1 with TRBJ2-3, with D possibly being TRBD1 (6 bases). The germline V gene encodes CDR1 SGHRS and CDR2 YFSETQ. This CDR3 is 13 amino acids long. Trimming took off 5 bases at V and 6 bases at J, with 13 bases between the two ends. CDR3 protein: CASRKGDKDTQYF. The DNA of the CDR3 is TGCGCCAGCAGGAAGGGGGATAAGGATACGCAGTATTTT. The variable domain in full, with the rest retrieved from reference TRBV5-1 and TRBJ2-3, is KAGVTQTPRYLIKTRGQQVTLSCSPISGHRSVSWYQQTPGQGLQFLFEYFSETQRNKGNFPGRFSGRQFSNSRSEMNVSTLELGDSALYLCASRKGDKDTQYFGPGTRLTVL.

This rearrangement joins TRBV29-1 to TRBJ1-1; D is unclear. CDR3 size: 13 residues. CDR1 and CDR2 (germline): SQVTM, ANQGSEA. Trimming pared 7 bases from V and 1 base from J, leaving 13 bases between. Written as DNA, the CDR3 is TGCAGCGCCGGGCCGACGGGGAACACTGAAGCTTTCTTT. Protein sequence: CSAGPTGNTEAFF. Based on the CDR3 plus reference TRBV29-1 and TRBJ1-1, the full variable domain is SAVISQKPSRDICQRGTSLTIQCQVDSQVTMMFWYRQQPGQSLTLIATANQGSEATYESGFVIDKFPISRPNLTFSTLTVSNMSPEDSSIYLCSAGPTGNTEAFFGQGTRLTVV.

In this sample, this clone turned up a few times. The chain carries TRBV5-1 and TRBJ2-2, with D possibly matching TRBD1 (6 bases). The CDR3 runs 14 residues. Per the germline V gene, CDR1 is SGHRS and CDR2 is YFSETQ. The V end was cut by 7 bases, the J end by 4 bases, with 14 bases between. The CDR3 DNA follows: TGCGCCAGCGGGGAGACAGGCGTCACCGGGGAGCTGTTTTTT. This gives the protein CASGETGVTGELFF.

The chain is built from TRBV11-3 and TRBJ1-1; D not resolved. V was shortened by 7 bases and J by 1 base, with 16 bases between the two germline ends. The CDR3 loop spans 15 amino acids. Germline-derived CDR1 and CDR2 are SGHNT and YENEEA. The CDR3 loop reads CASTKDLAQNTEAFF. The CDR3 DNA reads as TGTGCCAGCACCAAGGACCTAGCTCAGAACACTGAAGCTTTCTTT.

This chain links TRBV7-9 with TRBJ2-1, with 14 nucleotides matching TRBD2. This CDR3 has 17 residues. In germline, CDR1 is SEHNR, CDR2 FQNEAQ (reference sequence). V lost 4 bases, J lost 4 bases, and 6 bases stayed unmatched. The CDR3 region has the DNA TGTGCCAGCAGCTCGAGACTAGCGGGGGGGACATACAATGAGCAGTTCTTC. Translating gives CASSSRLAGGTYNEQFF.

The V and J genes are TRBV5-1 and TRBJ2-1, with TRBD2 as a possible D gene (6 bases). The CDR3 is 16 amino acids. Germline CDR1 reads SGHRS; CDR2 reads YFSETQ. The V end was cut by 4 bases, the J end by 4 bases, with 18 bases between. The CDR3 here is CASSPGLVSGYNEQFF. CDR3 in DNA: TGCGCCAGCAGCCCGGGATTGGTTAGCGGTTACAATGAGCAGTTCTTC.